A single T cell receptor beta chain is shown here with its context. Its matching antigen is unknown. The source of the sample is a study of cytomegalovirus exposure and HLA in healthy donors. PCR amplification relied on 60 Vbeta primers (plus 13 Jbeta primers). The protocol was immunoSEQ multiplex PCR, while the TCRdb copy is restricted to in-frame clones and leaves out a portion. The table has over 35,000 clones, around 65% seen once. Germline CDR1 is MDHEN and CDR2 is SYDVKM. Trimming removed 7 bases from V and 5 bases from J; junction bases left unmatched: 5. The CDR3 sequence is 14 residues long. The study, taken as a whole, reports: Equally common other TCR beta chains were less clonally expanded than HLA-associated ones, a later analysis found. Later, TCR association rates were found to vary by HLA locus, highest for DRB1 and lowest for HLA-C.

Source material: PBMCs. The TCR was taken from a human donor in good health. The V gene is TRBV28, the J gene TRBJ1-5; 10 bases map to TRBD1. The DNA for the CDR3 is TGTGCCAGCACCCTGACAGGGGGCTATCAGCCCCAGCATTTT. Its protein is CASTLTGGYQPQHF.